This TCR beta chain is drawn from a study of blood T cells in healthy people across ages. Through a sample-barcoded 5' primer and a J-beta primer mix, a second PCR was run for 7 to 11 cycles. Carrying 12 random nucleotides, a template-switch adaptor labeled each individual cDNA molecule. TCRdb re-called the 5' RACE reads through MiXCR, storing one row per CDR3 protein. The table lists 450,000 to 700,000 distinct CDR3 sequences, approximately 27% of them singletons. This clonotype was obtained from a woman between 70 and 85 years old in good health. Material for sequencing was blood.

CDR3 DNA: TGTGCCAGCACCCCGGGACAGGTCTATGGCTACACCTTC. Protein sequence: CASTPGQVYGYTF. The V gene is TRBV7-2, the J gene TRBJ1-2; 8 bases map to TRBD1. CDR3 length: 13 amino acids. In germline, CDR1 is SGHTA, CDR2 FQGNSA. J gave up 4 bases and V 7 bases, and 5 bases lay outside the gene matches.